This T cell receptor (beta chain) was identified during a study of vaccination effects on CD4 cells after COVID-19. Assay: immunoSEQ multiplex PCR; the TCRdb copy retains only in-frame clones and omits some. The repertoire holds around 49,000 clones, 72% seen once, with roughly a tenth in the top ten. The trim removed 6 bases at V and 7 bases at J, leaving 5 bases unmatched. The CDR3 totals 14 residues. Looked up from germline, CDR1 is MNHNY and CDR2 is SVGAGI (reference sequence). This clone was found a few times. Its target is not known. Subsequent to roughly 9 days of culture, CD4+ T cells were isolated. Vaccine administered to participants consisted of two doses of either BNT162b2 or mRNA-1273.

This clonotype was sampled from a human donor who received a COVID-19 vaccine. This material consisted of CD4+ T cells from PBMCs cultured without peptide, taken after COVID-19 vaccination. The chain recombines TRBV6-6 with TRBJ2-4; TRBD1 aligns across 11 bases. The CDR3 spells CASRAGTGGNIQYF. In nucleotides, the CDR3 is TGTGCCAGCAGAGCCGGGACAGGGGGGAACATTCAGTACTTC.